These 24 T cell receptor beta chains share one sample of origin, sequenced in a study of long-term antiretroviral therapy in people with HIV. Sequencing used immunoSEQ v3.0 at survey level. Generated by immunoSEQ multiplex PCR, the TCRdb table keeps only in-frame clones and is missing some. This table has some 31,000 clones, roughly 98% appearing once. The sample in question was unsorted PBMCs, obtained 7.6 years after starting antiretroviral therapy. The receptor source for this set is a man aged 25-40 years with HIV.

This chain links TRBV4-1 with TRBJ2-5; D may be TRBD2 (6 bases). The CDR3 contains 16 residues. Deletions cut 5 bases from V and 4 bases from J, with 20 bases between. Germline CDR1 reads MGHRA; CDR2 reads YSYEKL. For the CDR3, the DNA is TGCGCCAGCAGCAACCGGGGAGGTCCTCAGGGAGAGACCCAGTACTTC. Translation gives CASSNRGGPQGETQYF.

V and J are TRBV11-1 and TRBJ2-5; D unresolved. Germline lookup yields CDR1 SGHAT and CDR2 FQDESV (reference sequence). CDR3 length equals 17 residues. Trimming took 5 bases from V and 2 from J, leaving 21 bases between them. This CDR3 reads CASSQGRADVRQETQYF. DNA for the CDR3: TGTGCCAGCAGCCAAGGTAGGGCAGACGTACGGCAAGAGACCCAGTACTTC.

This rearrangement joins TRBV19 to TRBJ1-2; 7 bases are shared with TRBD1. From germline, CDR1 is LNHDA and CDR2 SQIVND (reference sequence). This CDR3 has 14 amino acids. V lost 7 bases and J lost 4; bases outside the gene matches: 9. This CDR3 is CASKARRDSYGYTF. Written as DNA, the CDR3 is TGTGCCAGTAAGGCCAGGAGGGACAGCTATGGCTACACCTTC. Based on the CDR3 plus reference TRBV19 and TRBJ1-2, the full variable domain is DGGITQSPKYLFRKEGQNVTLSCEQNLNHDAMYWYRQDPGQGLRLIYYSQIVNDFQKGDIAEGYSVSREKKESFPLTVTSAQKNPTAFYLCASKARRDSYGYTFGSGTRLTVV.

This chain joins TRBV6-5 and TRBJ2-1, with D perhaps matching TRBD2 (5 bases). V lost 7 bases, J lost 5 bases, and 15 bases lay in between. The CDR3 is 14 residues long. Germline V gives CDR1 MNHEY, CDR2 SVGAGI. The CDR3 spells CASKVEGRNNEQFF. The CDR3 nucleotides are TGTGCCAGCAAGGTCGAGGGCCGAAACAATGAGCAGTTCTTC.

CDR3 amino acids: CASKSDLDSYEQYF. As DNA, the CDR3 is TGTGCCAGCAAATCGGACCTGGATTCCTACGAGCAGTACTTC. The chain employs TRBV7-6 and TRBJ2-7; no reliable D call. The germline gives CDR1 SGHVS, CDR2 FNYEAQ. Trimming pared 7 bases from V and 1 base from J, leaving 14 bases between. The CDR3 is 14 amino acids.

The V call is TRBV4-1, the J call TRBJ2-3; 8 bases fit TRBD2. The CDR3 covers 16 residues. Per germline, CDR1 MGHRA and CDR2 YSYEKL. V trimming: 0 bases; J trimming: 2 bases; junction bases outside the gene matches: 4. CDR3 sequence (DNA): TGCGCCAGCAGCCAAGAACTAGCGGCCATCACAGATACGCAGTATTTT. This codes for CASSQELAAITDTQYF.

The chain recombines TRBV13 with TRBJ1-1, with D uncertain. Between the trimmed V and J ends, which lost 2 bases and 8 bases, there was a span of 9 bases. CDR3 size: 12 residues. The V gene's germline CDR1 is PRHDT and CDR2 FYEKMQ (reference sequence). The CDR3: CASSLIVREAFF. Here the CDR3 DNA reads TGTGCCAGCAGCTTAATTGTCCGAGAAGCTTTCTTT.

The chain combines TRBV29-1 with TRBJ2-5; TRBD1 matches 12 bases. Germline values: CDR1 SQVTM, CDR2 ANQGSEA. With V trimmed by 6 bases and J by 5 bases, 7 bases remained unmatched. The CDR3 spans 14 residues. The CDR3 DNA reads TGCAGCGTGGCCGGGACAGGGGGCTCGGAGACCCAGTACTTC. Its translation is CSVAGTGGSETQYF.

The chain combines TRBV5-6 with TRBJ1-2; possibly TRBD1 for D (5 bases). Germline V CDR1 and CDR2: SGHDT, YYEEEE. The CDR3 is 13 residues long. V gave up 4 bases and J gave up 5 bases, with 12 bases separating them. CDR3 protein: CASSEWGRYGYTF. DNA for the CDR3: TGTGCCAGCAGCGAATGGGGGAGGTATGGCTACACCTTC.

This chain joins TRBV4-1 and TRBJ1-1; weak D call: TRBD1 (5 bases). Germline V lookup: CDR1 MGHRA, CDR2 YSYEKL. Trimming left V 3 bases short and J 7 bases short, with 12 bases between. The CDR3 length is 13 residues. CDR3 amino acids: CASSQTEFLEAFF. CDR3 in DNA: TGCGCCAGCAGCCAGACAGAGTTCCTTGAAGCTTTCTTT.

In DNA, the CDR3 is TGTGCCAGCAGCGCTCTAACAGGGGGCGACATTGGCGGGAGAGGCAATGAGCAGTTCTTC. Amino acids: CASSALTGGDIGGRGNEQFF. The V gene is TRBV9, the J gene TRBJ2-1; 9 nucleotides match TRBD1. The CDR3 loop spans 20 amino acids. The germline CDR1 and CDR2 sequences are SGDLS and YYNGEE. V dropped 3 bases and J dropped 6; count of bases not matched to a gene: 22.

This sequence joins TRBV6-1 and TRBJ1-5, with a possible D match to TRBD1 (5 bases). CDR3 length: 18 amino acids. V was cut by 2 bases and J by 1 base, with 18 bases left in between. CDR1 is MNHNS, CDR2 SASEGT, per germline. Here the CDR3 DNA reads TGTGCCAGCAGTGAATACTTGGGGGGGGAATCAAGCAATCAGCCCCAGCATTTT. This encodes CASSEYLGGESSNQPQHF.

The chain uses TRBV12-5 and TRBJ1-3; D gene ambiguous. The germline V and J ends were trimmed by 7 bases and 0 bases, with 10 bases remaining between them. This CDR3 is built from 14 residues. The germline V gene encodes CDR1 LGHNT and CDR2 FRNRAP. CDR3 region: CASALWTSGNTIYF. The CDR3 DNA follows: TGTGCTAGTGCCTTGTGGACCTCTGGAAACACCATATATTTT.

The chain employs TRBV6-5 and TRBJ1-2; the match to TRBD1 covers 8 bases. Germline values: CDR1 MNHEY, CDR2 SVGAGI. The V gene end was trimmed by 0 bases and the J gene end by 6 bases; junction bases not matched to a gene: 6. The CDR3 consists of 15 residues. The CDR3 loop is CASSYSGQGAHGYTF. As DNA, the CDR3 is TGTGCCAGCAGTTACTCGGGGCAGGGGGCGCATGGCTACACCTTC.

This chain links TRBV7-4 with TRBJ1-5; TRBD1 is a possible D gene (6 bases). The germline gives CDR1 SGHVT, CDR2 SQSDAQ. The CDR3 sequence is 21 residues long. Deletions cut 1 base from V and 5 bases from J, with 30 bases between. The CDR3 loop is CASSLEALGQLLSPGDQPQHF. DNA of the CDR3: TGTGCCAGCAGCTTAGAGGCCCTTGGACAGCTTCTCTCCCCTGGTGATCAGCCCCAGCATTTT.

This clone appeared once. The chain has TRBV9 and TRBJ2-2; a possible D gene is TRBD2 (5 bases). The CDR3 contains 15 residues. Germline V gives CDR1 SGDLS, CDR2 YYNGEE. Trimming took 7 bases from V and 1 from J, leaving 14 bases between them. Written as DNA, the CDR3 is TGTGCCAGCGGACGGGAATGGGGGAACACCGGGGAGCTGTTTTTT. This sequence encodes CASGREWGNTGELFF.

The chain recombines TRBV7-2 with TRBJ2-3; either TRBD1 or TRBD2 may supply D (5 bases each). Germline CDR1 reads SGHTA; CDR2 reads FQGNSA. The CDR3 contains 14 residues. V shed 1 base and J shed 2 bases, with 7 bases lying between them. The CDR3 is CASSLGDPTDTQYF. The CDR3 coding sequence is TGTGCCAGCAGCTTAGGGGACCCCACAGATACGCAGTATTTT.

This clone was found once. The chain is built from TRBV7-8 and TRBJ2-7; D is perhaps TRBD2 (6 bases). V gave up 4 bases and J gave up 3 bases, with 16 bases separating them. The CDR3 length is 15 residues. The germline V gene encodes CDR1 SGHVS and CDR2 FQNEAQ. CDR3 sequence (DNA): TGTGCCAGCAGCTACGGCCGGGAGTCACGCTACGAGCAGTACTTC. This encodes CASSYGRESRYEQYF.

V usage is TRBV7-3 and J usage is TRBJ1-1; D call uncertain. Per the germline V gene, CDR1 is SGHTA and CDR2 is FQGTGA. The V end lost 5 bases, the J end lost 3 bases, and 28 bases lay between the germline ends. The CDR3 is made up of 19 amino acids. This CDR3 reads CASSPCPKLRVFVDTEAFF. The CDR3 DNA follows: TGTGCCAGCAGCCCTTGTCCTAAATTACGGGTATTCGTCGACACTGAAGCTTTCTTT.

CDR3 sequence reads: CASSQWTGGVGYTF. In DNA form, the CDR3 reads TGCGCCAGCAGCCAGTGGACAGGGGGCGTTGGCTACACCTTC. The chain joins TRBV4-1 to TRBJ1-2, with TRBD1 matching over 11 bases. Trimming removed 3 bases from V and 7 bases from J; junction bases left unmatched: 4. Germline lookup yields CDR1 MGHRA and CDR2 YSYEKL. CDR3 size: 14 residues.

This clone was seen a single time. The J gene is TRBJ2-7, the V gene TRBV7-2; D is possibly TRBD2 (5 bases). The CDR3 totals 14 residues. Trimming removed 2 bases at V and 6 bases at J, with 14 bases between. CDR1 is SGHTA and CDR2 is FQGNSA in the germline V gene. In DNA form, the CDR3 reads TGTGCCAGCAGCTTACGAGGGATAGGGTCCGAGCAGTACTTC. Its protein is CASSLRGIGSEQYF.

This chain connects TRBV5-1 to TRBJ1-2; 8 bases agree with TRBD1. The ends lost 1 base at V and 0 bases at J; junction bases unmatched: 5. This CDR3 has 16 residues. The germline CDR1 and CDR2 sequences are SGHRS and YFSETQ. Written as DNA, the CDR3 is TGCGCCAGCAGCTTGTGGACAGGGCCCTCTAACTATGGCTACACCTTC. Its protein product is CASSLWTGPSNYGYTF.

The rearrangement links TRBV11-2 to TRBJ2-2; D is perhaps TRBD2 (5 bases). The germline CDR1 and CDR2 sequences are SGHAT and FQNNGV. The germline V and J ends were trimmed by 0 bases and 2 bases, with 7 bases remaining between them. The CDR3 consists of 15 residues. The CDR3 nucleotides are TGTGCCAGCAGCTTAGATCGGACTAACACCGGGGAGCTGTTTTTT. This encodes CASSLDRTNTGELFF. The whole variable domain, filled in from reference TRBV11-2 and TRBJ2-2, reads EAGVAQSPRYKIIEKRQSVAFWCNPISGHATLYWYQQILGQGPKLLIQFQNNGVVDDSQLPKDRFSAERLKGVDSTLKIQPAKLEDSAVYLCASSLDRTNTGELFFGEGSRLTVL.

The V call is TRBV5-8, the J call TRBJ2-2; 7 nucleotides align to TRBD1. Per the germline V gene, CDR1 is SGHTS and CDR2 is YDEGEE. V was pared by 0 bases and J by 1 base, with 0 bases of the junction left unmatched. The CDR3 sequence is 15 residues long. As DNA, the CDR3 is TGTGCCAGCAGCTTGGGGGACAGGAACACCGGGGAGCTGTTTTTT. This sequence encodes CASSLGDRNTGELFF. The complete variable domain, with remaining parts taken from reference TRBV5-8 and TRBJ2-2, reads EAGVTQSPTHLIKTRGQQATLRCSPISGHTSVYWYQQALGLGLQFLLWYDEGEERNRGNFPPRFSGRQFPNYSSELNVNALELEDSALYLCASSLGDRNTGELFFGEGSRLTVL.